This entry lists 26 T cell receptor beta chains sequenced from one sample in a study of tumor and adjacent non-tumor tissue in lung cancer. No cell sorting was done before RNA was extracted from the tissue. Three rounds of nested PCR, following a modified ARM-PCR protocol, produced the TCRbeta library. TCRdb recomputed calls from the multiplex PCR reads with MiXCR, one row per CDR3 protein. The table has tens of thousands of distinct CDR3 sequences, less than 75% seen once. The specimen was lung tumor tissue. The receptors originated from a man aged 55 to 70 with non-small cell lung cancer.

This clonotype was counted a few times. This chain connects TRBV20-1 to TRBJ2-1; no reliable D call. Trimming took 1 base from V and 1 from J, leaving 14 bases between them. CDR1 DFQATT and CDR2 SNEGSKA come from the germline V gene (reference sequence). The CDR3 sequence is 16 residues long. The CDR3 is CSARGPRDRSYNEQFF. The CDR3 coding sequence is TGCAGTGCTAGAGGCCCTCGAGATCGATCCTACAATGAGCAGTTCTTC.

In its sample, this clonotype was seen a few times. The gene calls are TRBV5-6 and TRBJ1-5, with D hard to call. Germline CDR1 SGHDT, CDR2 YYEEEE. The CDR3 length is 15 residues. The CDR3 coding sequence is TGTGCTGGCAGCCTAGGACCCAGGTCGGTCCAGCCCCAGCATTTT. Protein product: CAGSLGPRSVQPQHF.

This clonotype was counted only a few times. The chain has TRBV11-2 and TRBJ2-5; D might be TRBD2 (5 bases). Germline V gene sequence: CDR1 SGHAT, CDR2 FQNNGV. CDR3 length: 15 amino acids. V dropped 1 base and J dropped 6 bases, with 15 bases sitting between them. The CDR3 loop reads CASSLVLLGGKTQYF. In DNA, the CDR3 is TGTGCCAGCAGCTTAGTCCTCCTAGGAGGAAAGACCCAGTACTTC.

This clonotype was seen just once. The rearrangement joins TRBV11-2 to TRBJ2-3; 7 bases are shared with TRBD2. Germline loops: CDR1 SGHAT, CDR2 FQNNGV. CDR3 length equals 16 residues. After removal of 6 bases from V and 1 base from J, the junction contained 10 bases not matched to a gene. Written as DNA, the CDR3 is TGTGCCAGCAGATTCTCAGGCGGGAGCGGCACAGATACGCAGTATTTT. Its translation is CASRFSGGSGTDTQYF.

This clonotype was detected a few times. A read error is possible here, since a much larger clone lies one base away. The chain couples TRBV7-8 to TRBJ2-7; 8 bases line up with TRBD2. There are 17 residues in the CDR3. The trim removed 2 bases at V and 1 base at J, leaving 10 bases unmatched. The germline gives CDR1 SGHVS, CDR2 FQNEAQ. The CDR3 is CASSLLGLVAVSYEQYF. The DNA of the CDR3 is TGTGCCAGCAGCTTATTGGGACTAGTGGCAGTTTCCTACGAGCAGTACTTC.

This clonotype was seen a handful of times. Relative to the germline gene, one junction end is altered; a read error may explain this. The V gene is TRBV6-6, the J gene TRBJ2-3; either TRBD1 or TRBD2 may fit D (6 bases each). This CDR3 has 17 amino acids. Germline-derived CDR1 and CDR2 are MNHNY and SVGAGI (reference sequence). The CDR3 coding sequence is TGTGCCAGTAGTTACGGGGAGGACAGTTTCTATACAAATACGCAGTATTTT. Encoded protein: CASSYGEDSFYTNTQYF.

In this sample, this clonotype turned up a few times. This sequence may be a read error, since a much larger clone differs from it by one base. This chain uses TRBV6-1 with TRBJ2-5; no definite D call. Germline V gene data show CDR1 as MNHNS and CDR2 as SASEGT. The CDR3 extends over 14 amino acids. Written as DNA, the CDR3 is TGTGCCAGCAGTGAAGGGCACTCCCAAGAGGCCCAGTACTTC. Translated: CASSEGHSQEAQYF.

The chain has TRBV6-6 and TRBJ2-2; TRBD1 or TRBD2 may be the D gene (5 bases each). Deletions cut 10 bases from V and 6 bases from J, with 15 bases between. The length of the CDR3 is 13 residues. Per germline, CDR1 MNHNY and CDR2 SVGAGI (reference sequence). Written as DNA, the CDR3 is TGTGCCAACACCTATGTGGGGGCCGGGGAGCTGTTTTTT. Amino acids: CANTYVGAGELFF.

The chain has TRBV5-4 and TRBJ2-1, with a possible D match to TRBD1 (6 bases). V was clipped by 5 bases and J by 3 bases, with 15 bases between them. Germline V CDR1 and CDR2: SGHNT, YYREEE (reference sequence). The CDR3 consists of 15 residues. The CDR3 reads CASRKGWDNYNEQFF. DNA for the CDR3: TGTGCCAGCAGAAAAGGGTGGGACAACTACAATGAGCAGTTCTTC.

This clonotype appeared once. This CDR3 fails to terminate in the conserved phenylalanine or tryptophan, so it likely reflects a read error. The chain employs TRBV5-1 and TRBJ2-2, with 8 nucleotides matching TRBD2. The CDR3 spans 14 residues. CDR1 and CDR2 from the germline V gene are SGHRS and YFSETQ. CDR3 DNA: TGTGCCAGCAGAACCCTAGCGGGTACCGGGGAGCTGTTTTCT. It encodes CASRTLAGTGELFS.

Details on this clonotype: One end of the junction does not line up with germline, which may come from a read error. The V gene is TRBV11-3, the J gene TRBJ2-6; D may match TRBD1 or TRBD2 (6 bases each). The CDR3 loop spans 19 amino acids. Per the germline V gene, CDR1 is SGHNT and CDR2 is YENEEA. CDR3 in amino acids: CASSLGNLGGSSGANVLTF. In nucleotides, the CDR3 is TGTGCCAGCAGCTTAGGGAATTTAGGGGGGAGCTCTGGGGCCAACGTCCTAACTTTC.

Worth noting for this clonotype: Given the absence of the conserved phenylalanine or tryptophan at the CDR3 end, a read error is likely. Because the CDR3's place on the DNA is in doubt, the DNA is left out and the CDR3 is given as listed by TCRdb. V is TRBV10-3 and J is TRBJ1-5. The CDR3 comprises 12 residues, both ends counted. In germline, CDR1 is ENHRY, CDR2 SYGVKD. CDR3: CAISEYSQLKHL.

At least ten counts were recorded for this clonotype. This chain joins TRBV4-3 and TRBJ2-5; D possibly corresponds to TRBD1 (5 bases). Per the germline V gene, CDR1 is LGHNA and CDR2 is YSLEER. The CDR3 is made up of 14 amino acids. Trimming pared 0 bases from V and 5 bases from J, leaving 10 bases between. This CDR3 is CASSQDRAGETQYF. CDR3 nucleotides: TGCGCCAGCAGCCAAGACAGGGCTGGGGAGACCCAGTACTTC.

This clonotype was seen repeatedly, ten times or more. The CDR3 DNA reads TGTGCCAGCAGTTACGGGCCCCCTGGGGAGACGCAGTATTTT. Translation: CASSYGPPGETQYF. The chain carries TRBV6-5 and TRBJ2-3; tentatively, D is TRBD2 (5 bases). The CDR3 extends over 14 amino acids. Trimming cost V 2 bases and J 9 bases, with 15 bases left between them. The germline V gene has CDR1 MNHEY and CDR2 SVGAGI.

The chain joins TRBV7-2 to TRBJ2-7; D is possibly TRBD1 or TRBD2 (6 bases each). CDR3 size: 11 residues. The germline V gene encodes CDR1 SGHTA and CDR2 FQGNSA. CDR3 sequence (DNA): TGTGACAGTAAGGGGGGATACGAGCAGTACTTC. This translates into CDSKGGYEQYF.

As for this clonotype: The junction departs from germline at one end; a sequencing error may be responsible. V and J are TRBV11-1 and TRBJ1-1; D not resolved. There are 13 residues in the CDR3. Germline V CDR1 and CDR2: SGHAT, FQDESV (reference sequence). CDR3 amino acids: CASTRSQNTETFF. As DNA, the CDR3 is TGTGCCAGCACCCGATCCCAGAACACTGAAACTTTCTTT.

The count of this clonotype is one. At one end the junction does not follow the germline gene, possibly because of a read error. The gene calls are TRBV11-2 and TRBJ1-1, with D possibly being TRBD1 (5 bases). From germline, CDR1 is SGHAT and CDR2 FQNNGV. The length of the CDR3 is 13 residues. The CDR3 here is CASSFPPDSEAFF. The CDR3 bases are TGTGCCAGCAGCTTCCCTCCCGACAGTGAAGCCTTCTTT.

J is TRBJ2-5 and V is TRBV5-1; D is perhaps TRBD1 (6 bases). Trimming shortened V by 8 bases and J by 1 base, and 12 bases separated the two germline ends. CDR3 size: 13 residues. CDR1 SGHRS and CDR2 YFSETQ come from the germline V gene. The CDR3 nucleotides are TGCGCCAGTATGAGACAGGCCCAAGAGACCCAGTACTTC. Amino acid sequence: CASMRQAQETQYF.

As for this clonotype: Mismatch with germline at one junction end may stem from a read error. The gene calls are TRBV11-3 and TRBJ2-2; possible D gene TRBD2, 6 bases. Germline CDR1 is SGHNT and CDR2 is YENEEA. The CDR3 is made up of 17 amino acids. The CDR3 is CASSLDRGTACTRELFF. CDR3 nucleotides: TGTGCCAGCAGCTTAGATCGCGGGACGGCGTGCACCAGGGAGCTGTTTTTT.

The chain employs TRBV4-2 and TRBJ2-3; 9 bases map to TRBD1. Germline CDR1 reads LGHNA; CDR2 reads YNFKEQ. The CDR3 consists of 14 residues. CDR3 region: CSSSFGTGPDTQYF. The CDR3 coding sequence is TGTAGCAGCAGCTTCGGGACAGGGCCAGATACGCAGTATTTT.

This clonotype showed up many times. V usage is TRBV12-3 or TRBV12-4 and J usage is TRBJ2-5; 10 bases line up with TRBD2. The CDR3 spans 16 residues. The V segment lost 4 bases and the J segment 5 bases; nucleotides outside the gene matches: 10. CDR3 coding DNA: TGTGCCAGCAGTTCAAGGGAGACTAGCGGGTCGGAGACCCAGTACTTC. Its translation is CASSSRETSGSETQYF.

The rearrangement uses TRBV6-1 and TRBJ1-1; TRBD1 aligns across 7 bases. The CDR3 length is 13 residues. Germline assignment: CDR1 MNHNS and CDR2 SASEGT. V lost 6 bases and J lost 6; bases outside the gene matches: 7. CDR3 nucleotide sequence: TGTGCCAGCAGAGACAGGGCAGTCGCTGAAGCTTTCTTT. Translating gives CASRDRAVAEAFF.

About this clonotype: A read error may account for a junction end that differs from germline. V and J are TRBV29-1 and TRBJ2-2; the D gene could be TRBD1 or TRBD2 (6 bases each). CDR1 and CDR2 from the germline V gene are SQVTM and ANQGSEA. The CDR3 loop spans 15 amino acids. CDR3 sequence reads: CTVEDIGGNTGELFF. For the CDR3, the DNA is TGCACTGTTGAAGACATAGGGGGGAACACCGGGGAGTTGTTTTTT.

Ten or more counts support this clonotype. The DNA of the CDR3 is TGCAGTGCTAGAGATTTGGACAGGGAAGAGTACACTGAAGCTTTCTTT. Amino acids: CSARDLDREEYTEAFF. This chain uses TRBV20-1 with TRBJ1-1; the match to TRBD1 covers 8 bases. This CDR3 comprises 16 residues. The trim removed 0 bases at V and 3 bases at J, leaving 9 bases unmatched. Germline assignment: CDR1 DFQATT and CDR2 SNEGSKA (reference sequence).

As to this clonotype: A junction end diverges from the germline sequence, so it may reflect a read error. The V call is TRBV4-3, the J call TRBJ2-5; D is uncertain. The CDR3 totals 15 residues. The germline gives CDR1 LGHNA, CDR2 YSLEER. CDR3 in DNA: TGCGACAGCAGCCAAGATCGCGACAAACAGGAGACCCAGTACTTC. It translates to CDSSQDRDKQETQYF.

Note on this clonotype: At one of its ends the junction is not consistent with the germline gene, which may arise from a read error. The chain joins TRBV11-1 to TRBJ1-1, with unresolved D. The CDR3 is 14 amino acids. Germline lookup yields CDR1 SGHAT and CDR2 FQDESV (reference sequence). CDR3 residues: CASSLSVGETVALF. As DNA, the CDR3 is TGTGCTAGCAGCTTATCGGTGGGCGAGACTGTAGCTCTCTTT.